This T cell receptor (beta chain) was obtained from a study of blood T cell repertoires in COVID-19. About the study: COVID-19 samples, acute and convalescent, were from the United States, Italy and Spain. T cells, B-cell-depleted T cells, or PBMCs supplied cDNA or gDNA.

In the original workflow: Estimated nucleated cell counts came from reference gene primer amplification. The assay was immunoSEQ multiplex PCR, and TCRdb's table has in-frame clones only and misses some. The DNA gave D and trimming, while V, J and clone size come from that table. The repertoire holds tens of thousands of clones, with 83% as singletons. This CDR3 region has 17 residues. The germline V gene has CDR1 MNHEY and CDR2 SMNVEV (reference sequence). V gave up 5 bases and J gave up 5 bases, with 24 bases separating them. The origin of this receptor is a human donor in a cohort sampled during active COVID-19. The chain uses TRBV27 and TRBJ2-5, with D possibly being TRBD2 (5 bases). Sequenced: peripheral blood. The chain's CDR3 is CASSPIPLLEGQETQYF. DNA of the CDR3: TGTGCCAGCAGTCCCATCCCCCTACTAGAGGGTCAGGAGACCCAGTACTTC.